This entry features one TCR beta chain sequence. In the study's own analysis: Using reference gene primer amplification, nucleated cell counts were estimated. Assay used: immunoSEQ multiplex PCR; TCRdb lists only in-frame clones, some missing. From that table come the V and J calls and clone size; the DNA was used to work out D and trimming. The data contain fewer than 300,000 clones, about 91% of them singletons. In assigning cohorts, the study relied on participant-reported clinical history. This record comes from a study of blood T cell repertoires in COVID-19. The CDR3 length is 13 residues. V was clipped by 11 bases and J by 2 bases; unmatched bases: 7. Germline CDR1 and CDR2: MDHEN and SYDVKM.

The V gene is TRBV28, the J gene TRBJ1-2; 8 bases are shared with TRBD1. The source material was PBMCs or T cells enriched from blood (not recorded which). The sequence came from a woman aged 40 to 50 with acute COVID-19. CDR3 coding DNA: TGTGCCGGGGCAGGGGGCCCAAACTATGGCTACACCTTC. Its protein product is CAGAGGPNYGYTF.